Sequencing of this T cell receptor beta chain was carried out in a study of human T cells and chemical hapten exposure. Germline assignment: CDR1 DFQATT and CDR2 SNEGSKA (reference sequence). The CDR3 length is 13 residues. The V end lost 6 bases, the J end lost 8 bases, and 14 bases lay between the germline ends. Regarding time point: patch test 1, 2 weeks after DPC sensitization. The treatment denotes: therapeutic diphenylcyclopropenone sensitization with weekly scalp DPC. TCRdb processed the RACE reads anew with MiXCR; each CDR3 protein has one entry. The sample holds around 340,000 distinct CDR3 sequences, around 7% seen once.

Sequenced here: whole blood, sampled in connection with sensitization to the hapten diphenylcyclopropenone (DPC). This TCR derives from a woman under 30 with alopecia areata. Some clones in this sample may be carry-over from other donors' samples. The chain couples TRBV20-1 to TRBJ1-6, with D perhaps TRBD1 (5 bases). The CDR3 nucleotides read TGCAGTGCGAGCCGGGACGTGGATTCACCCCTCCACTTT. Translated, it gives CSASRDVDSPLHF.